This TCR beta chain was recovered during a study of T-cell reconstitution after alpha-beta-depleted transplantation in children. Study observations and caveats: T-cell numbers and diversity one year post-transplant derived largely from freshly generated T cells.

Unique molecular identifiers tagged the TCRbeta library. TCRdb called the PCR reads again in MiXCR, with one record for every CDR3 protein. The sample includes fewer than 400,000 distinct CDR3 sequences, approximately 23% of them seen just once. CDR3 length: 14 amino acids. Looked up from germline, CDR1 is SEHNR and CDR2 is FQNEAQ (reference sequence). J was trimmed by 6 bases and V by 5 bases; bases with no gene match: 5. A remark on this clonotype: Antigen: not known.

Sequences were derived from PBMCs, mostly from graft donor cells, sampled 180 days after TCRalphabeta/CD19-depleted stem cell transplant. The chain joins TRBV7-9 to TRBJ1-4, with 8 nucleotides matching TRBD1. This clonotype was obtained from a male patient under 18 who had a stem cell transplant for acute lymphoblastic leukemia, so the T cells may come from the graft donor. This chain's CDR3 is CASSVQGADEKLFF. The CDR3 DNA reads TGTGCCAGCAGCGTCCAGGGGGCGGATGAAAAACTGTTTTTT. The variable domain in full, completed from reference TRBV7-9 and TRBJ1-4, reads DTGVSQNPRHKITKRGQNVTFRCDPISEHNRLYWYRQTLGQGPEFLTYFQNEAQLEKSRLLSDRFSAERPKGSFSTLEIQRTEQGDSAMYLCASSVQGADEKLFFGSGTQLSVL.